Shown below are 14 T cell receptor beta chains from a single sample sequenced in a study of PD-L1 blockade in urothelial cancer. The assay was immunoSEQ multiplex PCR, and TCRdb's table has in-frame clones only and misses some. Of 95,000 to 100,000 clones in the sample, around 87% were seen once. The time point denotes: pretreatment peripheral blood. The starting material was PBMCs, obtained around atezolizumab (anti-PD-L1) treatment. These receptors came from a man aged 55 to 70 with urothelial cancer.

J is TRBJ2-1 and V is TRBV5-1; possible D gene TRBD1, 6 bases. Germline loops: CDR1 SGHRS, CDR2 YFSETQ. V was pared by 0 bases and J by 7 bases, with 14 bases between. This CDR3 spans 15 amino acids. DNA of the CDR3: TGCGCCAGCAGCTTGGCCAGGGGTTTGGTGAATGAGCAGTTCTTC. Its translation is CASSLARGLVNEQFF.

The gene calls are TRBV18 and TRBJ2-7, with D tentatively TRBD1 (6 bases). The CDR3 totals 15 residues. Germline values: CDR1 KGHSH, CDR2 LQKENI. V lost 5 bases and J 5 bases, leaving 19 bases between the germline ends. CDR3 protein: CASSTRTVRDDEQYF. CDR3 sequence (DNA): TGTGCCAGCTCAACTCGGACAGTTAGAGACGACGAGCAGTACTTC.

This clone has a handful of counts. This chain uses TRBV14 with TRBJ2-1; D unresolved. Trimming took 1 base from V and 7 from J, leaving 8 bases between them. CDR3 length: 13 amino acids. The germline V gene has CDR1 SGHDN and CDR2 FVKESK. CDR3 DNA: TGTGCCAGCAGCCAAGTTAGGCGGAATGAGCAGTTCTTC. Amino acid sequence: CASSQVRRNEQFF.

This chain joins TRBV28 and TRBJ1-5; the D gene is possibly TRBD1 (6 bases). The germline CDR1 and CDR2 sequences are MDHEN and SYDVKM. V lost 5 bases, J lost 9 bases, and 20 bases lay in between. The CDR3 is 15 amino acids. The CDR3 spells CASSPMRGQSPPQHF. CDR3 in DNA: TGTGCCAGCAGTCCGATGAGGGGACAATCGCCGCCCCAGCATTTT.

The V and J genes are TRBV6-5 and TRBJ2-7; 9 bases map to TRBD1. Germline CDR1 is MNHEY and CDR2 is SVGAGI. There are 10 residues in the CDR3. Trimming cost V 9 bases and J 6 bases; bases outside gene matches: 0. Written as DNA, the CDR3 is TGTGCCAGGGGACAGGGCGAGCAGTACTTC. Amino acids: CARGQGEQYF.

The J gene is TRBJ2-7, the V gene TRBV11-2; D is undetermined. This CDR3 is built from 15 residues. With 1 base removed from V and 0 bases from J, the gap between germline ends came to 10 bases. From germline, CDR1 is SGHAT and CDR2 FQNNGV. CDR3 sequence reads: CASSLVGGYSYEQYF. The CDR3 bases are TGTGCCAGCAGCTTAGTTGGCGGCTACTCCTACGAGCAGTACTTC.

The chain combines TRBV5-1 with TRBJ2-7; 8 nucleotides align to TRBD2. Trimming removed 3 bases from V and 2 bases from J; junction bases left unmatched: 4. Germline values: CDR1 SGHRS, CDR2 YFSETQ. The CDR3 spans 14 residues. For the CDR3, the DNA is TGCGCCAGCAGCTACGGGACTAGTACCTACGAGCAGTACTTC. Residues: CASSYGTSTYEQYF.

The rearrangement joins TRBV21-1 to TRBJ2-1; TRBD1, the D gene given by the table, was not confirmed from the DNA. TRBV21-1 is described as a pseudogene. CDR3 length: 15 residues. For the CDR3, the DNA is TGTGCCAGCAGCAAAGCGGAGACAGTAGACAATGAGCAGTTCTTC. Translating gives CASSKAETVDNEQFF.

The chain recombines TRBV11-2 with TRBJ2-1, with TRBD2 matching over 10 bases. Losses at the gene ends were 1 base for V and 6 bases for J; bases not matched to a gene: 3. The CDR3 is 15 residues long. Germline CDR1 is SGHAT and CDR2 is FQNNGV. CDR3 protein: CASSLGLAGINEQFF. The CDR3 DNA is TGTGCCAGCAGCTTAGGACTAGCGGGTATCAATGAGCAGTTCTTC. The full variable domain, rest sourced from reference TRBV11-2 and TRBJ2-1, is EAGVAQSPRYKIIEKRQSVAFWCNPISGHATLYWYQQILGQGPKLLIQFQNNGVVDDSQLPKDRFSAERLKGVDSTLKIQPAKLEDSAVYLCASSLGLAGINEQFFGPGTRLTVL.

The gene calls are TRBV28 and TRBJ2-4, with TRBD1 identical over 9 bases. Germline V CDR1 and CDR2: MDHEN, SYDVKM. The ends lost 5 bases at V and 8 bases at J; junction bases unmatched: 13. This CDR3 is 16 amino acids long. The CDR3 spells CASSPGTGTVWDIQYF. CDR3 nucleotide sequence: TGTGCCAGCAGTCCCGGGACAGGGACAGTTTGGGACATTCAGTACTTC.

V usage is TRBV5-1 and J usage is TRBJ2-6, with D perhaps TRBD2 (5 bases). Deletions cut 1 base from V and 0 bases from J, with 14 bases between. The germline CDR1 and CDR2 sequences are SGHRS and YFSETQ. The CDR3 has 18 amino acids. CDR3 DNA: TGCGCCAGCAGCTTGCAGATGCCGGGGAGCTCTGGGGCCAACGTCCTGACTTTC. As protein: CASSLQMPGSSGANVLTF.

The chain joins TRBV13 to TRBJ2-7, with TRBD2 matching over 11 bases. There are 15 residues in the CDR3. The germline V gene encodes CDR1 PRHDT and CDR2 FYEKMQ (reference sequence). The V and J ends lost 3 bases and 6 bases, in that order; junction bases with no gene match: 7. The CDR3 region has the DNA TGTGCCAGCAGCTTGGGGAGGCTAGCGGGAGGCGAGCAGTACTTC. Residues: CASSLGRLAGGEQYF.

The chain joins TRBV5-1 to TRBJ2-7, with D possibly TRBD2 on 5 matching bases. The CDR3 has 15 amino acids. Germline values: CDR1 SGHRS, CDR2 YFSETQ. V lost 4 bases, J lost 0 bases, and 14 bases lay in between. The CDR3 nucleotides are TGCGCCAGCAGCAACGGAGGCACCAGCTCCTACGAGCAGTACTTC. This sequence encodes CASSNGGTSSYEQYF.

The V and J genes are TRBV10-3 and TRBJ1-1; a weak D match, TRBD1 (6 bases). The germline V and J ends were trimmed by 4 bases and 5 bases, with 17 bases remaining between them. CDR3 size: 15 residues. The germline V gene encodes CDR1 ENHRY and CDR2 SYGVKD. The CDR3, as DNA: TGTGCCATCAGTGGCCAACTACAGGGAGAAACTGAAGCTTTCTTT. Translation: CAISGQLQGETEAFF.